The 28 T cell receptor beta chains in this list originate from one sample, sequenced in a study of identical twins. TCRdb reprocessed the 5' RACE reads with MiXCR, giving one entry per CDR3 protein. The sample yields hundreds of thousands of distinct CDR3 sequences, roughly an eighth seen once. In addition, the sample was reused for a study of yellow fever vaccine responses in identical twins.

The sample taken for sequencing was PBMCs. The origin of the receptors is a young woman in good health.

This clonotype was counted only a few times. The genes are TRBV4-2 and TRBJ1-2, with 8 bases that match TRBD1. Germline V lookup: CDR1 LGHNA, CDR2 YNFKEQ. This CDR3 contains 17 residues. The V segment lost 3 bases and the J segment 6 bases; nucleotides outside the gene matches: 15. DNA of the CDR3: TGTGCCAGCAGCCAGGGATTTCTCCCGACAGGGGCGAATGGCTACACCTTC. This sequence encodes CASSQGFLPTGANGYTF.

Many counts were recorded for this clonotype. The CDR3 sequence: CAISKEGDEQFF. CDR3 nucleotides: TGTGCCATCAGTAAGGAAGGTGATGAGCAGTTCTTC. This chain joins TRBV10-3 and TRBJ2-1; D is ambiguous. V gave up 5 bases and J gave up 8 bases, with 10 bases separating them. The CDR3 has 12 amino acids. Per the germline V gene, CDR1 is ENHRY and CDR2 is SYGVKD.

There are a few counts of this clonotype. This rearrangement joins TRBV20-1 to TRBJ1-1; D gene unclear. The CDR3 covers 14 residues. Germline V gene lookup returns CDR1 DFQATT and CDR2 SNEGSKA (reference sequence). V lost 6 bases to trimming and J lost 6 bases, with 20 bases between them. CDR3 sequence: CSAPTWGTEAEAFF. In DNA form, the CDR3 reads TGCAGTGCCCCTACTTGGGGAACGGAGGCTGAAGCTTTCTTT.

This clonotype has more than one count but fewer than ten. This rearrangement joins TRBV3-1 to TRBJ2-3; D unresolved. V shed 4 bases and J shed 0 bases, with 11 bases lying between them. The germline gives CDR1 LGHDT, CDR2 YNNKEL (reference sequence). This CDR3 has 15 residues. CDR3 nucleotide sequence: TGTGCCAGCAGCCCCACGGTGGGGAGCACAGATACGCAGTATTTT. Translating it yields CASSPTVGSTDTQYF.

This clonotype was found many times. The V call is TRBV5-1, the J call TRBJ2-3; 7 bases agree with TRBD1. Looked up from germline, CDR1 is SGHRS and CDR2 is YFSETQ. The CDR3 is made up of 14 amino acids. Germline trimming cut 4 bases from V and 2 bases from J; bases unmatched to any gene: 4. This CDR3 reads CASSPTGVTDTQYF. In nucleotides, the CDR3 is TGCGCCAGCAGCCCAACAGGGGTCACAGATACGCAGTATTTT.

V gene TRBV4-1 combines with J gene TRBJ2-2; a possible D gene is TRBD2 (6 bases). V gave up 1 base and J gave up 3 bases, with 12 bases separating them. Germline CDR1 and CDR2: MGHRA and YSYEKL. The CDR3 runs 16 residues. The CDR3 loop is CASSQGGRRHTGELFF. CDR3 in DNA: TGCGCCAGCAGCCAAGGAGGGAGGAGGCACACCGGGGAGCTGTTTTTT.

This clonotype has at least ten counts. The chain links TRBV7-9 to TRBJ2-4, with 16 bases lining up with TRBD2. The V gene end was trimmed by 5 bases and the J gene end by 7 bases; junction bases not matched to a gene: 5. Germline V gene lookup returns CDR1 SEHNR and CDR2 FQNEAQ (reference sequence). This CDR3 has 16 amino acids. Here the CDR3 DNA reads TGTGCCAGCAGCCCGGGACTAGCGGGAGGGAGCAACATTCAGTACTTC. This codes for CASSPGLAGGSNIQYF.

CDR3 amino acids: CASSLAPLAEETQYF. The CDR3, as DNA: TGTGCCAGCAGCTTAGCTCCCCTAGCGGAAGAGACCCAGTACTTC. The chain carries TRBV7-9 and TRBJ2-5; TRBD2 aligns across 7 bases. V was pared by 0 bases and J by 3 bases, with 4 bases of the junction left unmatched. The germline V gene encodes CDR1 SEHNR and CDR2 FQNEAQ (reference sequence). The CDR3 runs 15 residues.

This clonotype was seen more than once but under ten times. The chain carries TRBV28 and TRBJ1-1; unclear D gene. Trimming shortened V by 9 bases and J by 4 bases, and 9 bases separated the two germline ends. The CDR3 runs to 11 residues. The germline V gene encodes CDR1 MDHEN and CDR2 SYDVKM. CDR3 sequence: CASVYGTEAFF. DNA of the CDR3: TGTGCCAGTGTCTATGGCACTGAAGCTTTCTTT.

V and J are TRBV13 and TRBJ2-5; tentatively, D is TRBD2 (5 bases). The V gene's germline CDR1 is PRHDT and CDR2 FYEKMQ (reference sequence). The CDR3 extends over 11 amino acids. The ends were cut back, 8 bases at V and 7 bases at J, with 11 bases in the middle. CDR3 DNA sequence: TGTGCCAGCGGAAACGGAGGGACCCAGTACTTC. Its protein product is CASGNGGTQYF.

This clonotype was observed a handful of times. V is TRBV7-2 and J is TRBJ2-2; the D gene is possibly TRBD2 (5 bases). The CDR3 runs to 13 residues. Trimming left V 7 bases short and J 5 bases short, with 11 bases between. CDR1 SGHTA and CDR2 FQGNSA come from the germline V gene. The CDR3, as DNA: TGTGCCAGCAATCCGGGGAGAACCGGGGAGCTGTTTTTT. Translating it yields CASNPGRTGELFF.

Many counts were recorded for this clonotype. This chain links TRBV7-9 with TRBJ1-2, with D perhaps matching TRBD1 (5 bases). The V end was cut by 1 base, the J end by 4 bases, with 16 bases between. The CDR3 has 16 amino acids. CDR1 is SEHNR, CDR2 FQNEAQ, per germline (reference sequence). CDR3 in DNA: TGTGCCAGCAGCTTAGGGACCGGGACTTCGGGCTATGGCTACACCTTC. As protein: CASSLGTGTSGYGYTF.

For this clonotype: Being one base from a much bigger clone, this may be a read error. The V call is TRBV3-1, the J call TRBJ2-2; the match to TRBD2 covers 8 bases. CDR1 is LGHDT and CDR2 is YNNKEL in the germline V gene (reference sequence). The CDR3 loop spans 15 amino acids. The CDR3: CASSRSGGATGVLFF. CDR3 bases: TGTGCCAGCAGCCGATCCGGGGGGGCCACCGGGGTGCTGTTTTTT.

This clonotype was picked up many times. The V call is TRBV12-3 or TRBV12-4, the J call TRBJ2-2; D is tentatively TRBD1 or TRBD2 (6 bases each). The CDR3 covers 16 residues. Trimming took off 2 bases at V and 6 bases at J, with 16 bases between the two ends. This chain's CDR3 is CASSLRGGTLAGELFF. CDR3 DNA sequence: TGTGCCAGCAGTTTACGTGGAGGGACATTAGCCGGGGAGCTGTTTTTT.

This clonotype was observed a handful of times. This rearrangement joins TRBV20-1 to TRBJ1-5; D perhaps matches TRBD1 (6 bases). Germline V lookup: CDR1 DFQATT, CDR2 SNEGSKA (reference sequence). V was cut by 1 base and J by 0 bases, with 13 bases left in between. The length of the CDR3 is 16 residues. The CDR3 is CSARVGGYYSNQPQHF. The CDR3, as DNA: TGCAGTGCTAGAGTCGGGGGCTACTATAGCAATCAGCCCCAGCATTTT.

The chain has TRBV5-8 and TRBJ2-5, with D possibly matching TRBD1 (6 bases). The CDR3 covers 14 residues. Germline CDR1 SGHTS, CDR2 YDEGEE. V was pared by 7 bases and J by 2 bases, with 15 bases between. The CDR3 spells CASRHPDSQETQYF. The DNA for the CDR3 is TGTGCCAGCCGCCACCCGGACAGTCAAGAGACCCAGTACTTC.

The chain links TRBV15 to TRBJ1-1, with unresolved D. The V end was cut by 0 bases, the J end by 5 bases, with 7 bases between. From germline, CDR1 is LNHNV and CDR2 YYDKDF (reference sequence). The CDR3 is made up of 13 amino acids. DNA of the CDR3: TGTGCCACCAGCAGAGATGAGGGAACTGAAGCTTTCTTT. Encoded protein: CATSRDEGTEAFF.

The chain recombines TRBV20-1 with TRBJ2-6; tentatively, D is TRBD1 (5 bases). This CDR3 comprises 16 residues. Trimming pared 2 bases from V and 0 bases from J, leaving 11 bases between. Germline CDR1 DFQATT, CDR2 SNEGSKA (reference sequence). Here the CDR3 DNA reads TGCAGTGCTAGACCGACAGTTAGCTCTGGGGCCAACGTCCTGACTTTC. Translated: CSARPTVSSGANVLTF.

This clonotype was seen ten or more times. CDR3 sequence (DNA): TGCAGCGTTTGGGTGTGGGGCAATGAGCAGTTCTTC. Residues: CSVWVWGNEQFF. The J gene is TRBJ2-1, the V gene TRBV29-1; D is unresolved. The germline CDR1 and CDR2 sequences are SQVTM and ANQGSEA. The V end lost 5 bases, the J end lost 6 bases, and 11 bases lay between the germline ends. The CDR3 covers 12 residues.

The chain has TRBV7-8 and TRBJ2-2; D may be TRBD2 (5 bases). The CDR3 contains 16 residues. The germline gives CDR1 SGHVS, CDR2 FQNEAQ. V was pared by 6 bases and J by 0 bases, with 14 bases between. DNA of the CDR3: TGTGCCAGCAGTGGGCGGGTCTTATCGAACACCGGGGAGCTGTTTTTT. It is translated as CASSGRVLSNTGELFF.

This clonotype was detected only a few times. CDR3 DNA: TGTGCCAGCAGCCCGGGACAGGGTCCGGCACAAGAGACCCAGTACTTC. It translates to CASSPGQGPAQETQYF. This chain joins TRBV7-2 and TRBJ2-5; 9 nucleotides agree with TRBD1. This CDR3 has 16 amino acids. Germline CDR1 reads SGHTA; CDR2 reads FQGNSA. Trimming at V came to 5 bases and at J to 2 bases, leaving 9 bases not matched to a gene.

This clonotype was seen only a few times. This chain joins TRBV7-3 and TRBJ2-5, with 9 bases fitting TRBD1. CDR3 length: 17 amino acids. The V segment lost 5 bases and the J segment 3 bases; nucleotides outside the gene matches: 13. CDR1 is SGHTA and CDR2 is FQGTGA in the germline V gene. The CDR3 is CASSASSPGQGKETQYF. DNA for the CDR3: TGTGCCAGCAGCGCCTCTTCTCCGGGACAGGGCAAAGAGACCCAGTACTTC.

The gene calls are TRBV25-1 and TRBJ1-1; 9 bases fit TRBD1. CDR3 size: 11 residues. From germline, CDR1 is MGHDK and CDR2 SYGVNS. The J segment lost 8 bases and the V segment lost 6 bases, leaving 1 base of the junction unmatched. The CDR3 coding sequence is TGTGCCAGCAGGGGGACAGGGGAAGCTTTCTTT. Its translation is CASRGTGEAFF. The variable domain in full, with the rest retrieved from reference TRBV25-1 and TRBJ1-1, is EADIYQTPRYLVIGTGKKITLECSQTMGHDKMYWYQQDPGMELHLIHYSYGVNSTEKGDLSSESTVSRIRTEHFPLTLESARPSHTSQYLCASRGTGEAFFGQGTRLTVV.

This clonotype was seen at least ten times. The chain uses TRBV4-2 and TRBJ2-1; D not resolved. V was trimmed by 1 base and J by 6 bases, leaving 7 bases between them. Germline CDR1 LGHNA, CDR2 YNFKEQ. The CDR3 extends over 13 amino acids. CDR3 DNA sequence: TGTGCCAGCAGCCAAGGACCCAGCAATGAGCAGTTCTTC. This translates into CASSQGPSNEQFF.

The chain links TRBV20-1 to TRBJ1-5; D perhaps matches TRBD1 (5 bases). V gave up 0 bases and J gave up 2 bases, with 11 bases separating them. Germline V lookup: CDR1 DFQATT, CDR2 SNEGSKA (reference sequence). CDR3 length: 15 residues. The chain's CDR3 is CSARDGRVGNQPQHF. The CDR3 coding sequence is TGCAGTGCTAGAGACGGCAGGGTGGGCAATCAGCCCCAGCATTTT.

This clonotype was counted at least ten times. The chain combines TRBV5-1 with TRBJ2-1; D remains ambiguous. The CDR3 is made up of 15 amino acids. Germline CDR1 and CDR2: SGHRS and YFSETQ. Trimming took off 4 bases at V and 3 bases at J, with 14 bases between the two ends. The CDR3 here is CASSPQQILYNEQFF. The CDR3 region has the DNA TGCGCCAGCAGCCCCCAGCAGATCCTCTACAATGAGCAGTTCTTC.

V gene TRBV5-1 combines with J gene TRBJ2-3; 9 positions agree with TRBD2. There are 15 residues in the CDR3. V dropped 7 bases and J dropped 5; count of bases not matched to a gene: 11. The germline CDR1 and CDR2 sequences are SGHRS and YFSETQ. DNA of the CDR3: TGCGCCAGCGGGAATCTAGCGGGAATGGGAGATACGCAGTATTTT. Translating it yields CASGNLAGMGDTQYF.

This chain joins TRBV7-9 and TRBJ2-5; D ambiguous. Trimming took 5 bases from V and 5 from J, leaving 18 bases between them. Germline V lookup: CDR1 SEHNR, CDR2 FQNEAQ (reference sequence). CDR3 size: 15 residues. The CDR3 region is CASSTHSQRGETQYF. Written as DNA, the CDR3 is TGTGCCAGCAGCACTCACAGCCAGAGAGGCGAGACCCAGTACTTC.